The rows below give T cell receptor beta chains drawn from one sample of a study of T cell repertoires in ileal Crohn's disease. The protocol was immunoSEQ multiplex PCR, while the TCRdb copy is restricted to in-frame clones and leaves out a portion. Here the sample spans approximately 4,100 clones, 74% being singletons. Sequencing was done on a sample of ileal tissue. Receptors originate from an adult with Crohn's disease. The CDR3 runs from the conserved cysteine through the conserved F or W. The order of the fields is clone size, V gene, D gene, CDR3 length, J gene, CDR3 DNA, CDR3 protein. The D gene is left open where the match is weak. The size field is filled for only some rows; it gives once, few, many or a size class.

-	TRBV2	-	14	TRBJ2-3	TGTGCCAGCAGCCGACAGACCGACACAGATACGCAGTATTTT	CASSRQTDTDTQYF
-	TRBV7-9	TRBD2	13	TRBJ2-7	TGTGCCAGCACCCAAGCGGGGGGCTACGAGCAGTACTTC	CASTQAGGYEQYF
-	TRBV4-3	-	15	TRBJ1-5	TGCGCCAGCAGCCAAGATCCCACGGTCCAGGAGGCCCAGCATTTT	CASSQDPTVQEAQHF
-	TRBV5-4	-	15	TRBJ1-2	TGTGCCAGCAGCTTCCGGGACAAGGGGAACTATGGCTACACCTTC	CASSFRDKGNYGYTF
-	TRBV11-2	-	17	TRBJ1-5	TGTGCCAGCAGCTTAGATCGGGTGGGGGGGGGAGGTCAGCCCCAGCATTTT	CASSLDRVGGGGQPQHF
-	TRBV19	TRBD1	14	TRBJ2-3	TGTGCCAGTAGTATGGGACAGGGGAGCCATTTGCAGTATTTT	CASSMGQGSHLQYF
-	TRBV30	-	12	TRBJ2-1	TGTGCCTGGAACCCCATCAGCGGTGAGCAGTTCTTC	CAWNPISGEQFF
few	TRBV6-5	-	11	TRBJ1-2	TGTGCCAGCAGTTACTCGGGGGGGCTAACCTTC	CASSYSGGLTF
medium-sized	TRBV5-5	TRBD2	16	TRBJ2-3	TGTGCCAGCAGCTTCTTAGCGGGGGGTAGCACAGATACGCAGTATTTT	CASSFLAGGSTDTQYF
-	TRBV27	TRBD1	16	TRBJ1-2	TGTGCCAGCAGTCCCCTAGGGACAGGGAGGACTCATGGCTACACCTTC	CASSPLGTGRTHGYTF
once	TRBV4-3	-	15	TRBJ2-7	TGCGCCAGCAGCCAAGATCCAGGTGGGGACTCCGAGCAGTACTTC	CASSQDPGGDSEQYF
-	TRBV5-1	-	16	TRBJ2-7	TGCGCCAGCAGCTCGAAAACAGGGGGGGGCCTCTACGAGCAGTACTTC	CASSSKTGGGLYEQYF
few	TRBV5-1	-	15	TRBJ2-3	TGCGCCAGCAGCTTGGAACAGGGTGGCACAGATACGCAGTATTTT	CASSLEQGGTDTQYF
-	TRBV6-1	-	11	TRBJ1-1	TGTGCCAGCCAGGGTATCACTGAAGCTTTCTTT	CASQGITEAFF
-	TRBV28	-	12	TRBJ1-2	TGTGCCAGCAGTTTGTCGGCGGGTGGCTACACCTTC	CASSLSAGGYTF
-	TRBV14	TRBD1	13	TRBJ1-2	TGTGCCAGCAGCCGAAAACAGGGGCATGGCTACACCTTC	CASSRKQGHGYTF
-	TRBV5-6	-	14	TRBJ2-1	TGTGCCAGCAGAGGGGGAGGGTCCTACAATGAGCAGTTCTTC	CASRGGGSYNEQFF
few	TRBV7-6	TRBD1	15	TRBJ1-2	TGTGCCAGCAGCCTCACACAGGGGGCGCAAGGGGGCTACACCTTC	CASSLTQGAQGGYTF
-	TRBV27	-	15	TRBJ1-4	TGTGCCAGCAGTTTTTACTCACAGGGAAATGAAAAACTGTTTTTT	CASSFYSQGNEKLFF
once	TRBV4-3	-	18	TRBJ2-4	TGCGCCAGCAGCCAAGCTTGGAGGGTCAAAAAGTCCAAAAACATTCAGTACTTC	CASSQAWRVKKSKNIQYF
-	TRBV28	TRBD1	15	TRBJ1-1	TGTGCCAGCAGTAAAAGGACAGGGCTGAACACTGAAGCTTTCTTT	CASSKRTGLNTEAFF
-	TRBV28	TRBD1	14	TRBJ1-2	TGTGCCAGCAGTTTGACAGGGCATTTAAGGGGCTACACCTTC	CASSLTGHLRGYTF
-	TRBV7-3	-	13	TRBJ1-2	TGTGCCAGCAGCTTATGGGCAGGCTATGGCTACACCTTC	CASSLWAGYGYTF
few	TRBV28	-	14	TRBJ2-2	TGTGCCAGCTTTTGGGGCAGGGGTTCCGGGGAGCTGTTTTTT	CASFWGRGSGELFF
-	TRBV10-3	-	15	TRBJ1-2	TGTGCCATCAGTGAGGGACAGACAGCTAACTATGGCTACACCTTC	CAISEGQTANYGYTF
-	TRBV21-1	-	16	TRBJ1-1	TGTGCCAGCAAACAGTCCCAGGGGCCCACGAACACTGAAGCTTTCTTT	CASKQSQGPTNTEAFF
-	TRBV2	TRBD2	17	TRBJ2-3	TGTGCCAGCAGTGAAGCCGAGGGGAGCGGGGGACGAGATACGCAGTATTTT	CASSEAEGSGGRDTQYF
-	TRBV6-1	-	13	TRBJ1-5	TGTGCCAGCAGAAAGGGCGGGAATCAGCCCCAGCATTTT	CASRKGGNQPQHF